The rows below give T cell receptor beta chains drawn from one sample of a study of T cells expressing NK-cell markers. TCRdb reworked the 5' RACE reads into one entry per CDR3 protein, no DNA. The listing contains 400,000 to 450,000 distinct CDR3 sequences. Specimen: blood T cells: a sorted CD56 or NKG2C T cell subset, CD4+ or CD8+ T cells, or bulk PBMC T cells (not recorded which). Every receptor here comes from a woman aged 18 to 75 in good health. The CDR3 runs from the conserved cysteine through the conserved F or W. Each record gives: V gene, J gene, CDR3 protein.

>TRBV5-6|TRBJ2-2
CASSWTSEITGELFF
>TRBV2|TRBJ1-3
CASRGPGLSGNTIYF
>TRBV29-1|TRBJ1-1
CSVVDRGGTEAFF
>TRBV30|TRBJ1-5
CAWSGQGHQPQHF
>TRBV7-9|TRBJ2-2
CASSLTRRSAGELFF
>TRBV29-1|TRBJ2-5
CSVEVDSEETQYF
>TRBV12-3/TRBV12-4|TRBJ1-5
CASSLQVMNQPQHF
>TRBV5-4|TRBJ2-1
CASSPRTSGGYEQFF
>TRBV20-1|TRBJ1-4
CSALRTSPTNEKLFF
>TRBV9|TRBJ1-1
CASSLQGAPDTEAFF
>TRBV7-8|TRBJ1-6
CASSLTPYRQGNSPLHF
>TRBV5-1|TRBJ2-2
CASSLPAPNTGELFF